The sequence of this T cell receptor beta chain was determined in a study of shared clonotypes between healthy human individuals. Study results and limitations: Naive subsets typically showed greater estimated richness than memory subsets.

For this clone: What it binds is not known.

Recent acute infections and vaccinations were absent in the healthy HIV-negative adult donors. Only Caucasian adults living in Nashville, Tennessee served as donors. CD45RA+ naive and CD45RA-negative memory subsets were separated from CD4+ cells. V lost 1 base, J lost 8 bases, and 6 bases stayed unmatched. Germline V CDR1 and CDR2: MNHEY, SVGAGI. CDR3 length equals 14 residues. TCRdb's table, derived via immunoSEQ multiplex PCR, lists solely in-frame clones and lacks some. This sample has about 2 million clones, with 85% to 95% found just once. The sequence was obtained from a man aged 18 to 35 in good health. The specimen sequenced was naive CD4+ T cells sorted from blood. The subset denotes: CD45RA+ positively selected. V gene TRBV6-5 combines with J gene TRBJ1-2; 8 bases map to TRBD1. As DNA, the CDR3 is TGTGCCAGCAGTTACTTGGGACAGGAGGGGGGCTACACCTTC. Encoded protein: CASSYLGQEGGYTF.